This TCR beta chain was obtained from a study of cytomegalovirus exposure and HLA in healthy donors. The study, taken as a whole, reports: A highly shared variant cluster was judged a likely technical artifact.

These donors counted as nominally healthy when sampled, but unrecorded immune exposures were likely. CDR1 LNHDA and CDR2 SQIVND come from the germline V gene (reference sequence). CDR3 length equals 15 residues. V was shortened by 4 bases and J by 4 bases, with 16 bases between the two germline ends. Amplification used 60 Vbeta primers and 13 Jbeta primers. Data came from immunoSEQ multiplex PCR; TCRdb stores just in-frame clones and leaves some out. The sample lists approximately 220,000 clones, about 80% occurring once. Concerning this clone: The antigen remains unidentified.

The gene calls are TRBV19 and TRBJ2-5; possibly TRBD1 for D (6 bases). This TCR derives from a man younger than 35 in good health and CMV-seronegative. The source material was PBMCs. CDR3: CASSTGQTTPETQYF. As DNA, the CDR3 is TGTGCCAGTAGTACCGGACAGACCACGCCAGAGACCCAGTACTTC.